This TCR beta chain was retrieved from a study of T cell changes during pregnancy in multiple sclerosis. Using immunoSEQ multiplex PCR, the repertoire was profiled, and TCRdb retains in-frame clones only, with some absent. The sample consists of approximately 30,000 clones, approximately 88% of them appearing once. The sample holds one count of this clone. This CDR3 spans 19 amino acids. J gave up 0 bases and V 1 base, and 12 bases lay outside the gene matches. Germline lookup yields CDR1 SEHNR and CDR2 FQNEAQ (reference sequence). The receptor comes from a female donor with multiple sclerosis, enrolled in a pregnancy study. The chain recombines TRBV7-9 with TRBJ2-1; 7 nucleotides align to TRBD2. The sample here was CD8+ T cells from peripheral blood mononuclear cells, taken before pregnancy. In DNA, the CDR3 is TGTGCCAGCAGCTTAGTTGGGGGAGGGGTACTTAGCTCCTACAATGAGCAGTTCTTC. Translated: CASSLVGGGVLSSYNEQFF.